This T cell receptor (beta chain) was recorded in a study of T-cell memory formation after mild COVID-19. This CDR3 spans 15 amino acids. Germline V gene lookup returns CDR1 SGHVS and CDR2 FNYEAQ. The junction had 4 bases not matched to a gene; V was cut back by 5 bases and J by 0 bases. TCRalpha and TCRbeta libraries used 5'RACE with constant-segment primers and UMIs. TCRdb processed the 5' RACE reads anew with MiXCR; each CDR3 protein has one entry. The repertoire holds approximately 150,000 distinct CDR3 sequences, with 15% to 20% as singletons. This clonotype was seen a few times. This receptor was obtained from an adult woman who had mild COVID-19 (a few samples of this study predate the infection). Cell type and time point are not known. V gene TRBV7-6 combines with J gene TRBJ1-5; 7 nucleotides line up with TRBD1. The sequencing sample was made of PBMCs or a T cell subset sorted from them (not recorded which). CDR3 sequence: CASSQGGDSNQPQHF. The CDR3 nucleotides read TGTGCCAGCAGCCAAGGGGGCGATAGCAATCAGCCCCAGCATTTT.